The present entry profiles one T cell receptor (beta chain) with its context. Preparation of the TCRbeta library involved a method that used unique molecular identifiers. TCRdb redid the calling of the PCR reads with MiXCR, one entry per CDR3 protein. Of a few hundred thousand distinct CDR3 sequences in the sample, 9% to 12% are singletons; the top ten hold around 2.4%. The germline CDR1 and CDR2 sequences are MDHEN and SYDVKM. Between the trimmed V and J ends, which lost 2 bases and 1 base, there was a span of 9 bases. The CDR3 spans 14 residues. This sample stems from a study of T-cell reconstitution after alpha-beta-depleted transplantation in children.

The rearrangement uses TRBV28 and TRBJ2-7, with D uncertain. This receptor was taken from a human donor who donated a stem cell graft to a child with acute lymphoblastic leukemia. Sequenced here: PBMCs from the stem cell graft donor, sampled from the stem cell graft. CDR3 DNA: TGTGCCAGCAGTTTACACGGCGTTTCCTACGAGCAGTACTTC. Its protein is CASSLHGVSYEQYF. Full variable domain (remainder filled in from reference TRBV28 and TRBJ2-7): DVKVTQSSRYLVKRTGEKVFLECVQDMDHENMFWYRQDPGLGLRLIYFSYDVKMKEKGDIPEGYSVSREKKERFSLILESASTNQTSMYLCASSLHGVSYEQYFGPGTRLTVT.